This T cell receptor beta chain came from a study of shared clonotypes between healthy human individuals. The study, taken as a whole, reports: Genetic and exposure-history diversity was limited by the small donor number.

On this clone: As yet, its antigen is unknown.

Donors were Caucasian adults residing in Nashville, Tennessee, USA. At the deep level, the assay was run. Each unsorted PBMC replicate got 300 ng genomic DNA, roughly 30,000 genomes. The data were produced by immunoSEQ multiplex PCR, yet TCRdb's version contains in-frame clones alone and is incomplete. The sample includes around 480,000 clones, 60% to 80% of them seen just once. CDR1 and CDR2 (germline): MNHEY, SVGAGI. This CDR3 comprises 13 residues. The V end was cut by 6 bases, the J end by 6 bases, with 14 bases between. The chain couples TRBV6-5 to TRBJ1-2; tentatively, D is TRBD1 (5 bases). Specimen: PBMCs. The receptor was derived from a woman in her forties in good health. Some clones in this sample may be carry-over from other donors' samples. The CDR3, as DNA: TGTGCCAGCAGACCACAGACAGAAGATGGCTACACCTTC. Its translation is CASRPQTEDGYTF.